Below, 15 T cell receptor beta chains from the same sample are listed, as sequenced in a study of T cells in Graves' hyperthyroidism and ophthalmopathy. Amplification of TCR beta CDR3 regions used RNA as the template. Using the HTBI primer set, a first-round RT-PCR was run on the TCR CDR3. TCRdb re-called the multiplex PCR reads through MiXCR, storing one row per CDR3 protein. The sample lists 600,000 to 650,000 distinct CDR3 sequences, around 21% occurring once. Sequenced: blood. The source is a man between 25 and 39 years old with Graves' ophthalmopathy.

The V and J genes are TRBV24-1 and TRBJ2-5, with D unresolved. V was pared by 9 bases and J by 1 base, with 14 bases between. The V gene's germline CDR1 is KGHDR and CDR2 SFDVKD. The CDR3 sequence is 14 residues long. The CDR3 reads CATARRGLQETQYF. CDR3 sequence (DNA): TGTGCCACCGCCAGAAGAGGCCTCCAAGAGACCCAGTACTTC.

This clonotype was counted a few times. The chain joins TRBV19 to TRBJ1-1; 7 bases are shared with TRBD1. CDR1 and CDR2 from the germline V gene are LNHDA and SQIVND (reference sequence). V shed 5 bases and J 4 bases; nucleotides not matched to a gene: 7. The CDR3 consists of 14 residues. The CDR3 nucleotides read TGTGCCAGTAGTTCAGGGGGATGGAGCACTGAAGCTTTCTTT. It codes for CASSSGGWSTEAFF.

V and J are TRBV27 and TRBJ2-2; D not certain. Germline CDR1 MNHEY, CDR2 SMNVEV (reference sequence). The length of the CDR3 is 14 residues. V was shortened by 5 bases and J by 3 bases, with 10 bases between the two germline ends. This CDR3 reads CASSTLLDTGELFF. CDR3 nucleotides: TGTGCCAGCAGTACCCTCTTAGACACCGGGGAGCTGTTTTTT.

The rearrangement uses TRBV28 and TRBJ1-6, with D perhaps matching TRBD1 (5 bases). Germline V lookup: CDR1 MDHEN, CDR2 SYDVKM. The CDR3 totals 17 residues. Trimming cost V 5 bases and J 6 bases, with 20 bases left between them. CDR3 in DNA: TGTGCCAGCAGTGTCATACAGGCGACTATGGCTAATTCACCCCTCCACTTT. Amino acid sequence: CASSVIQATMANSPLHF.

The table lists this clonotype with many counts. The genes are TRBV3-1 and TRBJ1-1; a possible D gene is TRBD1 (6 bases). CDR1 is LGHDT and CDR2 is YNNKEL in the germline V gene (reference sequence). This CDR3 spans 15 amino acids. The germline V and J ends were trimmed by 4 bases and 0 bases, with 12 bases remaining between them. In nucleotides, the CDR3 is TGTGCCAGCAGCCCCCAGGGGTTGGTGAACACTGAAGCTTTCTTT. Translating it yields CASSPQGLVNTEAFF.

This clonotype was seen at least ten times. The V gene is TRBV2, the J gene TRBJ2-7; D not resolved. Germline CDR1 is SNHLY and CDR2 is FYNNEI. V was trimmed by 7 bases and J by 0 bases, leaving 10 bases between them. The CDR3 runs to 13 residues. CDR3 region: CASINESSYEQYF. The CDR3 DNA sequence: TGTGCCAGCATAAACGAATCCTCCTACGAGCAGTACTTC.

The rearrangement links TRBV27 to TRBJ2-7, with 8 bases lining up with TRBD1. J was trimmed by 2 bases and V by 5 bases; bases with no gene match: 11. This CDR3 region has 16 residues. Germline CDR1 and CDR2: MNHEY and SMNVEV (reference sequence). The CDR3 here is CASSNLVAGGPYEQYF. The CDR3 nucleotides are TGTGCCAGCAGTAATCTGGTGGCAGGGGGCCCCTACGAGCAGTACTTC.

In its sample, this clonotype was seen a few times. This chain connects TRBV4-1 to TRBJ1-2; perhaps TRBD1 as D (5 bases). There are 16 residues in the CDR3. V lost 1 base, J lost 0 bases, and 12 bases lay in between. Germline assignment: CDR1 MGHRA and CDR2 YSYEKL. The CDR3 nucleotides are TGCGCCAGCAGCCAAGGCCTTAGGGGTTCTAACTATGGCTACACCTTC. This gives the protein CASSQGLRGSNYGYTF.

This clonotype has a handful of counts. This rearrangement joins TRBV9 to TRBJ1-2; D gene uncertain. This CDR3 comprises 14 residues. V lost 0 bases, J lost 8 bases, and 14 bases lay in between. Germline CDR1 SGDLS, CDR2 YYNGEE. This CDR3 is CASSVAGQTRGYTF. Written as DNA, the CDR3 is TGTGCCAGCAGCGTAGCCGGGCAGACACGGGGCTACACCTTC.

The chain has TRBV6-2 or TRBV6-3 and TRBJ2-3, with 10 bases identical to TRBD2. Germline assignment: CDR1 MNHEY and CDR2 SVGEGT. There are 15 residues in the CDR3. J lost 4 bases, V lost 0 bases, and 1 base had no gene match. In nucleotides, the CDR3 is TGTGCCAGCAGTTACTCGGGGACTAGCGCAGATACGCAGTATTTT. This sequence encodes CASSYSGTSADTQYF.

This clonotype was recorded many times. V is TRBV12-3 or TRBV12-4 and J is TRBJ1-1; D is perhaps TRBD1 (5 bases). The CDR3 spans 13 residues. The CDR3 sequence: CASRGMTNTEAFF. The CDR3 DNA follows: TGTGCTTCTCGGGGCATGACGAACACTGAAGCTTTCTTT.

Remarks on this clonotype: This could be a read error, since a much larger clone is one nucleotide away. The V call is TRBV20-1, the J call TRBJ1-1; TRBD1 is a possible D gene (6 bases). This CDR3 has 11 residues. The V and J ends lost 8 bases and 5 bases respectively, with 12 bases between them. Germline assignment: CDR1 DFQATT and CDR2 SNEGSKA (reference sequence). In DNA, the CDR3 is TGCAGTCGGGGGGCAGGTACTGAAGCTTTCTTT. Translated, it gives CSRGAGTEAFF.

The gene calls are TRBV2 and TRBJ1-4, with 10 bases fitting TRBD1. J lost 8 bases, V lost 4 bases, and 7 bases had no gene match. Per the germline V gene, CDR1 is SNHLY and CDR2 is FYNNEI. CDR3 size: 15 residues. CDR3 amino acids: CASSGPGTGDEKLFF. As DNA, the CDR3 is TGTGCCAGCAGTGGACCCGGGACAGGGGACGAAAAACTGTTTTTT.

Remarks on this clonotype: A much larger clone differs from this one at a single base, so this may be a read error. The chain is built from TRBV28 and TRBJ1-5; TRBD1 matches 9 bases. V was clipped by 5 bases and J by 11 bases; unmatched bases: 7. Germline V gene data show CDR1 as MDHEN and CDR2 as SYDVKM. The CDR3 has 13 amino acids. This CDR3 is CASSPSGTGTQHF. In DNA form, the CDR3 reads TGTGCCAGCAGTCCCAGTGGGACAGGGACCCAGCATTTT.

The chain is built from TRBV20-1 and TRBJ1-6, with unresolved D. Per the germline V gene, CDR1 is DFQATT and CDR2 is SNEGSKA (reference sequence). This CDR3 contains 13 residues. Trimming shortened V by 6 bases and J by 6 bases, and 12 bases separated the two germline ends. The CDR3 loop reads CSAKRIFNSPLHF. CDR3 bases: TGCAGTGCAAAACGGATCTTTAATTCACCCCTCCACTTT.